This TCR beta chain was observed in a study of cytomegalovirus exposure and HLA in healthy donors. Overall study context: Roughly 86 million unique TCRs from HLA-typed donors made up an early data release. The Caucasian-associated ancestry cluster held over 65% of over 350 genotyped donors. Study-wide findings and caveats: Cytomegalovirus status was reportedly diagnosed by the classifier with high sensitivity and specificity. It emerged from a later analysis that several of the most significant clusters appeared to be linked to common viral pathogens.

The PCR made use of 60 Vbeta and 13 Jbeta primers. Measured with immunoSEQ multiplex PCR; TCRdb has only the in-frame clones, and not every one. The ten top clones account for roughly 26%, within a sample of about 51,000 clones. Comments on this clone: Its cognate antigen is unknown.

Germline V gene sequence: CDR1 SGHTA, CDR2 FQGTGA. Trimming cost V 5 bases and J 0 bases, with 11 bases left between them. The CDR3 covers 15 residues. This receptor was obtained from a man aged 35-49 years in good health and CMV-seropositive. This chain uses TRBV7-3 with TRBJ2-1; D gene unclear. What was sequenced was PBMCs. CDR3 residues: CASSPYLSSYNEQFF. CDR3 nucleotide sequence: TGTGCCAGCAGCCCCTACCTGAGCTCCTACAATGAGCAGTTCTTC. The full variable domain, with the rest looked up from reference TRBV7-3 and TRBJ2-1, is GAGVSQTPSNKVTEKGKYVELRCDPISGHTALYWYRQSLGQGPEFLIYFQGTGAADDSGLPNDRFFAVRPEGSVSTLKIQRTERGDSAVYLCASSPYLSSYNEQFFGPGTRLTVL.